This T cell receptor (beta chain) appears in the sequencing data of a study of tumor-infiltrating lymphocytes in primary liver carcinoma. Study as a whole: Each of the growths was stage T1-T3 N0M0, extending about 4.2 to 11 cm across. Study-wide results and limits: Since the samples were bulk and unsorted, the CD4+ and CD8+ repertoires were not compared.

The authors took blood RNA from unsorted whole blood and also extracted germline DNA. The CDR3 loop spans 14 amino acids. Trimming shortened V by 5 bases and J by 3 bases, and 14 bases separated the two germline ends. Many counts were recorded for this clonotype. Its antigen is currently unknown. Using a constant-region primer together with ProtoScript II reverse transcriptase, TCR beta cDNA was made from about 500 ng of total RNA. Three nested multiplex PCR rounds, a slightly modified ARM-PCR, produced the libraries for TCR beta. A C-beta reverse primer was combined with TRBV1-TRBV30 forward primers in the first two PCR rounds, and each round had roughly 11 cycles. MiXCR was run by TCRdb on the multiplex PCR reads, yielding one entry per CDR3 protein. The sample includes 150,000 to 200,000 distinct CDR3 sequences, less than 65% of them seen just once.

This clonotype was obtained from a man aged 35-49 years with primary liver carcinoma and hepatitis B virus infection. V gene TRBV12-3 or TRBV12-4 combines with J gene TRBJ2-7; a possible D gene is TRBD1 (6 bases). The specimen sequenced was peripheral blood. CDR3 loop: CASSPPGHSYEQYF. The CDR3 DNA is TGTGCCAGCAGTCCCCCGGGACATAGCTACGAGCAGTACTTC.